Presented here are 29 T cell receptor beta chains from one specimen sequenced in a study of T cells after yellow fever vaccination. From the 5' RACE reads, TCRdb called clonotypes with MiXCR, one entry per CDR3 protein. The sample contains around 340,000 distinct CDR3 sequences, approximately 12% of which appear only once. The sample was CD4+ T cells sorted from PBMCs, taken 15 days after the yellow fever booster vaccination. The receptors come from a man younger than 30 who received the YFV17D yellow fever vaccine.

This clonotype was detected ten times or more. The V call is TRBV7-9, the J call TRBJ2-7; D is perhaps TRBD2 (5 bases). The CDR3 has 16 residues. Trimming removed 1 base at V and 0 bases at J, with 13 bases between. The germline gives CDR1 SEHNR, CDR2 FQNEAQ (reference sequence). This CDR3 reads CASSLGGTGSSYEQYV. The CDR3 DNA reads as TGTGCCAGCAGCTTAGGGGGAACTGGGAGCTCCTACGAGCAGTACGTC.

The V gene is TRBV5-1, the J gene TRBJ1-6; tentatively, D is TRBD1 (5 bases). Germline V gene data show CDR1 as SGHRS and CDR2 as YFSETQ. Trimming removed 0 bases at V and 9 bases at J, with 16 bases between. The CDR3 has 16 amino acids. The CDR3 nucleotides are TGCGCCAGCAGCTTGGAAGGGCCCTTGGGGCGTTCACCCCTCCACTTT. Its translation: CASSLEGPLGRSPLHF.

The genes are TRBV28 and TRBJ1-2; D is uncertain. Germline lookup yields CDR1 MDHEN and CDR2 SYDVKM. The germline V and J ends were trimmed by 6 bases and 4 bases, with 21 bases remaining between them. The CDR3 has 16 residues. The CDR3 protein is CASSSPQRPGLYGYTF. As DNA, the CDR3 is TGTGCCAGCAGCTCACCCCAGCGGCCGGGCCTCTATGGCTACACCTTC.

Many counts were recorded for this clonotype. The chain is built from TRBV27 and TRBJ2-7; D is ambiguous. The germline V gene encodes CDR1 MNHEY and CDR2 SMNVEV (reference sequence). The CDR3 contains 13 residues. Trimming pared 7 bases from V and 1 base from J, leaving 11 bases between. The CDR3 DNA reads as TGTGCCAGCAAAGGACCGGCGTCCTACGAGCAGTACTTC. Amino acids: CASKGPASYEQYF.

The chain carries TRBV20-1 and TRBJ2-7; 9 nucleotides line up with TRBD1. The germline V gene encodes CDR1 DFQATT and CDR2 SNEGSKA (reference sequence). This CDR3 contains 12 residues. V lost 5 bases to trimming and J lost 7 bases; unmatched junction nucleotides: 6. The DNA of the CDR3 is TGCAGTGCTCGGGACAGGGTAGGTGAGCAGTACTTC. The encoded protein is CSARDRVGEQYF.

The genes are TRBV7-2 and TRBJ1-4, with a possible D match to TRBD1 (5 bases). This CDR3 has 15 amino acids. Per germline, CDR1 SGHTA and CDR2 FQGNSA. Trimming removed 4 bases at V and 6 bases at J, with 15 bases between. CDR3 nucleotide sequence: TGTGCCAGCAGCTCCCACGGCACGGGGGATGAAAAACTGTTTTTT. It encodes CASSSHGTGDEKLFF. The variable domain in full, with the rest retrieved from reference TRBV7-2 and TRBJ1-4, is GAGVSQSPSNKVTEKGKDVELRCDPISGHTALYWYRQSLGQGLEFLIYFQGNSAPDKSGLPSDRFSAERTGGSVSTLTIQRTQQEDSAVYLCASSSHGTGDEKLFFGSGTQLSVL.

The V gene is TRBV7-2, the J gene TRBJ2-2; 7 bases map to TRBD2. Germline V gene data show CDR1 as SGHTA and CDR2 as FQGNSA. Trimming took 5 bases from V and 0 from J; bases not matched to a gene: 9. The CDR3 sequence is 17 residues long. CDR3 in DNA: TGTGCCAGCAGCGCCCTCTCGACTAGCTCGAACACCGGGGAGCTGTTTTTT. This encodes CASSALSTSSNTGELFF.

CDR3 protein: CASSPPDSRNTGELFF. The CDR3 region has the DNA TGTGCCAGCAGCCCACCGGACAGCCGGAACACCGGGGAGCTGTTTTTT. The chain couples TRBV28 to TRBJ2-2; TRBD1 is a possible D gene (6 bases). Germline V CDR1 and CDR2: MDHEN, SYDVKM. V was clipped by 6 bases and J by 1 base, with 15 bases between them. The CDR3 consists of 16 residues.

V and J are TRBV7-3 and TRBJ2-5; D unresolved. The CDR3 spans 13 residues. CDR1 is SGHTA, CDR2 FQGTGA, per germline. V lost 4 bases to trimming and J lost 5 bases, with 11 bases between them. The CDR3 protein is CASSYRAQETQYF. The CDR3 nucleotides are TGTGCCAGCAGCTACCGGGCTCAGGAGACCCAGTACTTC.

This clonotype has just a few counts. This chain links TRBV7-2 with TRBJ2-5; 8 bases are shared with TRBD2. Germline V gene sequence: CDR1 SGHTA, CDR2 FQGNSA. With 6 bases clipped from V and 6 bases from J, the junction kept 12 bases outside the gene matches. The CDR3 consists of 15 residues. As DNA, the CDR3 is TGTGCCAGCAGTTTTGACCGGGGGGGCATGAAGACCCAGTACTTC. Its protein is CASSFDRGGMKTQYF. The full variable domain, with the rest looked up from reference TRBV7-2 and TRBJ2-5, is GAGVSQSPSNKVTEKGKDVELRCDPISGHTALYWYRQSLGQGLEFLIYFQGNSAPDKSGLPSDRFSAERTGGSVSTLTIQRTQQEDSAVYLCASSFDRGGMKTQYFGPGTRLLVL.

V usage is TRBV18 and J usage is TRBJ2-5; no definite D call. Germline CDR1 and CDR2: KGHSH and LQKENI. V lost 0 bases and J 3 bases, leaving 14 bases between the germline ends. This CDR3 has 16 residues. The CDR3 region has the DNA TGTGCCAGCTCACCACCGAAACTGACACAAGAAGAGACCCAGTACTTC. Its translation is CASSPPKLTQEETQYF.

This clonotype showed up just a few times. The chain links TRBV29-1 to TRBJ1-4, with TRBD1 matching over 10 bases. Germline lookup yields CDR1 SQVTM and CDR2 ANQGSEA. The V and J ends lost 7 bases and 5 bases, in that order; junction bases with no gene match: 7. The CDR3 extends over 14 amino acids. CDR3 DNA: TGCAGCGCCCAAAGGGACAGGGGAAATGAAAAACTGTTTTTT. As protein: CSAQRDRGNEKLFF.

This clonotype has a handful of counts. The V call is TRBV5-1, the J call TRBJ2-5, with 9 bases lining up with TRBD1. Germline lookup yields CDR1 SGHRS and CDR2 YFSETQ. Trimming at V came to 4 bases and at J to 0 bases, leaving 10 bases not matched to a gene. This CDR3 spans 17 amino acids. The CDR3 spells CASSIGQGPPNQETQYF. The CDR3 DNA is TGCGCCAGCAGCATAGGACAGGGGCCGCCCAACCAAGAGACCCAGTACTTC.

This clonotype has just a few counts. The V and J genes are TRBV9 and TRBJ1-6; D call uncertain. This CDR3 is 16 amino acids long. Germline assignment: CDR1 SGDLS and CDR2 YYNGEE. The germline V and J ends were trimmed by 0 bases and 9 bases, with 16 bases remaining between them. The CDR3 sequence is CASSVVGQTGSSPLHF. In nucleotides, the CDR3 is TGTGCCAGCAGCGTAGTAGGTCAAACCGGAAGTTCACCCCTCCACTTT.

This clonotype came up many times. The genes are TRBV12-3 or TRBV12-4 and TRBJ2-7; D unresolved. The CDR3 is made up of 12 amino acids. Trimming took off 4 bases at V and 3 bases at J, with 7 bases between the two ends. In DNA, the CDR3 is TGTGCCAGCAGTTCCCCCAACTACGAGCAGTACTTC. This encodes CASSSPNYEQYF.

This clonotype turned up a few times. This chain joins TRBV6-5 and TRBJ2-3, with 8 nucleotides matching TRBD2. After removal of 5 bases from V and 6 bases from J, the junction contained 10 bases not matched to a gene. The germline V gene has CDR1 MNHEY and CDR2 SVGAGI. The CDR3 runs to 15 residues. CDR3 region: CASSLRSGGGDTQYF. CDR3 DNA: TGTGCCAGCAGTCTCCGTTCGGGGGGGGGCGATACGCAGTATTTT.

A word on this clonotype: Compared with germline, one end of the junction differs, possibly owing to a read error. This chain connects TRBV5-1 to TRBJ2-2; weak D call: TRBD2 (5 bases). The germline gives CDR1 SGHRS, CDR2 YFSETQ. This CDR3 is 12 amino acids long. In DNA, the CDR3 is TGCGCCAGCAGCGTGAACACCGGGGAGCTGATCTTT. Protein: CASSVNTGELIF.

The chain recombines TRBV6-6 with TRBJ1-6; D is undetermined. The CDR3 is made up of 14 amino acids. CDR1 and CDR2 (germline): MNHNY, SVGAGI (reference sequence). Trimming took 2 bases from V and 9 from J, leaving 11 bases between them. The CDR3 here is CASSYEGNGSPLHF. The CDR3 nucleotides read TGTGCCAGCAGTTACGAGGGTAACGGTTCACCCCTCCACTTT.

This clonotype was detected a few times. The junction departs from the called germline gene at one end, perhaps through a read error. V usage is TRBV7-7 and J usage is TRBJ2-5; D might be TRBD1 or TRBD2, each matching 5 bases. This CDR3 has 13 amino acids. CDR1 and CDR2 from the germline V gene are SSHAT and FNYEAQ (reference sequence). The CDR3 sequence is CASSPQGGQTQYF. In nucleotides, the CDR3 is TGTGCTAGCAGCCCCCAGGGCGGGCAGACCCAGTACTTC.

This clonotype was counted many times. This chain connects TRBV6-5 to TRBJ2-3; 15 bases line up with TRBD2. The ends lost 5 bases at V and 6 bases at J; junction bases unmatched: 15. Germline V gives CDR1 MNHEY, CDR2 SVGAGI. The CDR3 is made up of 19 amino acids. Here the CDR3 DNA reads TGTGCCAGCAGTAGGGGACTAGCGGGGGGACGCCCCCAGACTGATACGCAGTATTTT. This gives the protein CASSRGLAGGRPQTDTQYF.

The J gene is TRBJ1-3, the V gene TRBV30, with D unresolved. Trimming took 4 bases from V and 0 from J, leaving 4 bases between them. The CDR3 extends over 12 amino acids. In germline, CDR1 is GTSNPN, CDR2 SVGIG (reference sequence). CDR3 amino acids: CAWTTSGNTIYF. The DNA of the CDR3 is TGTGCCTGGACCACCTCTGGAAACACCATATATTTT.

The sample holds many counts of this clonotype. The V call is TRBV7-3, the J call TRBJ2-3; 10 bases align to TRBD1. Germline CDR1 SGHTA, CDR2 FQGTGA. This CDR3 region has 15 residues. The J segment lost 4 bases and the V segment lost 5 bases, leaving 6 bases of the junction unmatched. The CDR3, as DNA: TGTGCCAGCAGCACAGGACAGGGGGGCGCAGATACGCAGTATTTT. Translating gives CASSTGQGGADTQYF.

The chain's CDR3 is CASGSLQGWTEAFF. The CDR3 DNA is TGTGCCAGCGGATCTCTACAGGGATGGACTGAAGCTTTCTTT. The V gene is TRBV7-2, the J gene TRBJ1-1; a possible D gene is TRBD1 (6 bases). CDR1 and CDR2 (germline): SGHTA, FQGNSA. The length of the CDR3 is 14 residues. V was trimmed by 8 bases and J by 5 bases, leaving 18 bases between them.

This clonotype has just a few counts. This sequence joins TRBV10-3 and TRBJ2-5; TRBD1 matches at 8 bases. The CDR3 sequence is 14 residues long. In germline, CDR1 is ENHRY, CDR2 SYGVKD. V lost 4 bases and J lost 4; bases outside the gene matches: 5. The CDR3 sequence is CAISGIQGGETQYF. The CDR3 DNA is TGTGCCATCAGTGGCATACAGGGGGGAGAGACCCAGTACTTC.

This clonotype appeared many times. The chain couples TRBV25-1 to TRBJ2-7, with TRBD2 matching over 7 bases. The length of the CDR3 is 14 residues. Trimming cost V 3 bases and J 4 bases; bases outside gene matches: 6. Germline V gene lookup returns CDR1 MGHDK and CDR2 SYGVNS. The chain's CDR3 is CASSDSGGLYEQYF. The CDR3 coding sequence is TGTGCCAGCAGTGATTCGGGGGGTCTGTACGAGCAGTACTTC.

The CDR3 protein is CACTGGRDTEAFF. The CDR3, as DNA: TGTGCCTGCACGGGCGGGAGGGACACTGAAGCTTTCTTT. The chain uses TRBV6-1 and TRBJ1-1, with unresolved D. Germline CDR1 and CDR2: MNHNS and SASEGT. V was shortened by 11 bases and J by 3 bases, with 16 bases between the two germline ends. This CDR3 contains 13 residues.

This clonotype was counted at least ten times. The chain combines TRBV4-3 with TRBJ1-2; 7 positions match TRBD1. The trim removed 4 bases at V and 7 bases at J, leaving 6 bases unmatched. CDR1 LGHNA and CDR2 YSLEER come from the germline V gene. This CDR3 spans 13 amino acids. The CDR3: CASSPQGRSGYTF. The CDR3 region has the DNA TGCGCCAGCAGCCCACAGGGGCGGAGTGGCTACACCTTC.

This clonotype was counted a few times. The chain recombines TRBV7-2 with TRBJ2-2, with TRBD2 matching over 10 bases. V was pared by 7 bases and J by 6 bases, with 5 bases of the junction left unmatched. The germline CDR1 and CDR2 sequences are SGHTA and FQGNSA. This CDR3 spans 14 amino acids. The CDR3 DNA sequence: TGTGCCAGCACCAGCGGGGGGGCTGCCGGGGAGCTGTTTTTT. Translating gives CASTSGGAAGELFF.

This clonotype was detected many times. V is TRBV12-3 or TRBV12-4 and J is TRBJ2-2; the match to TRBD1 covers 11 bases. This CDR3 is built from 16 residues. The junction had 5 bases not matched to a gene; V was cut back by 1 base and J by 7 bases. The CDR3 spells CASSLGDRGFFGELFF. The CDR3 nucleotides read TGTGCCAGCAGTTTAGGGGACAGGGGGTTCTTCGGGGAGCTGTTTTTT.